This T cell receptor beta chain emerged from a study of shared clonotypes between healthy human individuals. A single count supports this clone. Profiled with immunoSEQ multiplex PCR; TCRdb holds only in-frame clones, not every one. The table records 1 million to 1.2 million clones, roughly 80% of them present only once. Germline CDR1 reads SGHNT; CDR2 reads YYREEE (reference sequence). CDR3 length: 15 amino acids. Between the trimmed V and J ends, which lost 0 bases and 8 bases, there was a span of 14 bases. Specimen: memory CD4+ T cells from PBMCs. Sample subset: CD45RA-negative fraction. The J gene is TRBJ1-4, the V gene TRBV5-4; D is ambiguous. The clonotype was recovered from a young man in good health. Some clones in this sample may be carry-over from other donors' samples. The chain's CDR3 is CASSLASGPTEKLFF. CDR3 bases: TGTGCCAGCAGCTTGGCTTCCGGGCCTACAGAAAAACTGTTTTTT. The whole variable domain, filled in from reference TRBV5-4 and TRBJ1-4, reads ETGVTQSPTHLIKTRGQQVTLRCSSQSGHNTVSWYQQALGQGPQFIFQYYREEENGRGNFPPRFSGLQFPNYSSELNVNALELDDSALYLCASSLASGPTEKLFFGSGTQLSVL.